The clone carrying this TCR beta chain was found once. The antigen is unknown. The source of the sample is a study of post-analysis software for immune sequencing data. Whole-study findings and limits: Five or six TRBV segments were significantly more frequent in patients than in controls. TRBV5-6, TRBV5-1 and TRBV20-1 were among these segments.

Germline V lookup: CDR1 MDHEN, CDR2 SYDVKM. V lost 8 bases and J lost 6, with 16 bases in between. This CDR3 is built from 13 residues. Prepared TCR beta cDNA libraries contained unique molecular identifiers. A single record per CDR3 protein comes from TCRdb applying MiXCR to the PCR reads. The table includes about 820,000 distinct CDR3 sequences, approximately 57% detected once. The specimen sequenced was blood. This clonotype originated in a girl under 18 with multiple sclerosis. This chain links TRBV28 with TRBJ1-2, with no clear D. The CDR3 region has the DNA TGTGCCAGCGATAAACAAGGAAGGGATGGCTACACCTTC. Translating gives CASDKQGRDGYTF.